This entry lists 10 T cell receptor beta chains sequenced from one sample in a study of blood T cell repertoires in COVID-19. TCRdb's copy holds only in-frame clones and misses some; the assay was immunoSEQ multiplex PCR. The sample holds 250,000 to 350,000 clones, around 87% seen once. Sequenced sample: PBMCs or T cells enriched from blood (not recorded which). The source of these receptors is a woman under 40 who had recovered from COVID-19.

V usage is TRBV23-1 and J usage is TRBJ2-3, with a weak D call TRBD2 (6 bases). TRBV23-1 is known as an ORF, though its function is uncertain. The CDR3 has 16 residues. V dropped 4 bases and J dropped 3 bases, with 17 bases sitting between them. This CDR3 reads CASSRRRRAWTDTQYF. CDR3 in DNA: TGCGCCAGCAGTCGGCGGCGGAGGGCATGGACAGATACGCAGTATTTT.

This chain uses TRBV27 with TRBJ1-2; D uncertain. CDR1 is MNHEY, CDR2 SMNVEV, per germline (reference sequence). There are 16 residues in the CDR3. Trimming shortened V by 6 bases and J by 5 bases, and 22 bases separated the two germline ends. The CDR3 protein is CASSPYVEGHGYGYTF. CDR3 sequence (DNA): TGTGCCAGCAGCCCTTATGTGGAGGGCCACGGATATGGCTACACCTTC.

The chain carries TRBV7-8 and TRBJ1-1; 9 bases are a match to TRBD1. The CDR3 runs 15 residues. CDR1 and CDR2 from the germline V gene are SGHVS and FQNEAQ. V was pared by 6 bases and J by 4 bases, with 9 bases of the junction left unmatched. CDR3: CASSSTGGAFTEAFF. As DNA, the CDR3 is TGTGCCAGCAGTTCCACAGGGGGCGCGTTCACTGAAGCTTTCTTT.

The chain employs TRBV6-5 and TRBJ2-3; D is perhaps TRBD2 (5 bases). V lost 7 bases and J 2 bases, leaving 10 bases between the germline ends. The germline V gene has CDR1 MNHEY and CDR2 SVGAGI. The length of the CDR3 is 13 residues. CDR3 sequence: CASKMGATDTQYF. As DNA, the CDR3 is TGTGCCAGCAAAATGGGAGCCACAGATACGCAGTATTTT.

Concerning this clone itself: This sample includes further DNA sequences coding for the same CDR3. The chain employs TRBV2 and TRBJ1-2; tentatively, D is TRBD1 (6 bases). V shed 6 bases and J shed 2 bases, with 10 bases lying between them. The germline CDR1 and CDR2 sequences are SNHLY and FYNNEI. This CDR3 region has 13 residues. The CDR3 bases are TGTGCCAGCAGGAGGGACACCAACTATGGCTACACCTTC. Protein: CASRRDTNYGYTF.

V and J are TRBV3-1 (or the pseudogene TRBV3-2) and TRBJ2-1; TRBD1 aligns across 10 bases. The CDR3 is 15 amino acids. Germline loops: CDR1 LGHDT, CDR2 YNNKEL (reference sequence). V lost 5 bases and J lost 5; bases outside the gene matches: 6. The CDR3 DNA sequence: TGTGCCAGCAGCTGGGGACAGGGGATCCACAATGAGCAGTTCTTC. It translates to CASSWGQGIHNEQFF.

This chain joins TRBV5-6 and TRBJ2-1, with D possibly being TRBD1 (5 bases). CDR3 length: 14 amino acids. In germline, CDR1 is SGHDT, CDR2 YYEEEE. V was cut by 1 base and J by 5 bases, with 10 bases left in between. The CDR3: CASSLWPGNNEQFF. The CDR3, as DNA: TGTGCCAGCAGCTTGTGGCCAGGGAACAATGAGCAGTTCTTC. The variable domain in full, with the rest retrieved from reference TRBV5-6 and TRBJ2-1, is DAGVTQSPTHLIKTRGQQVTLRCSPKSGHDTVSWYQQALGQGPQFIFQYYEEEERQRGNFPDRFSGHQFPNYSSELNVNALLLGDSALYLCASSLWPGNNEQFFGPGTRLTVL.

The chain uses TRBV19 and TRBJ2-6; the D gene is possibly TRBD1 (6 bases). CDR1 is LNHDA and CDR2 is SQIVND in the germline V gene (reference sequence). Trimming took off 4 bases at V and 0 bases at J, with 16 bases between the two ends. CDR3 length: 18 amino acids. CDR3 sequence: CASSTYRGGSSGANVLTF. DNA of the CDR3: TGTGCCAGTAGTACCTATAGAGGGGGAAGCTCTGGGGCCAACGTCCTGACTTTC. Drawing the rest from reference TRBV19 and TRBJ2-6, the complete variable domain is DGGITQSPKYLFRKEGQNVTLSCEQNLNHDAMYWYRQDPGQGLRLIYYSQIVNDFQKGDIAEGYSVSREKKESFPLTVTSAQKNPTAFYLCASSTYRGGSSGANVLTFGAGSRLTVL.

The gene calls are TRBV12-1 and TRBJ2-1; no check of the table's D call, TRBD1, against the DNA was made. TRBV12-1 represents a pseudogene. The CDR3 runs to 13 residues. The CDR3 loop is CASRPHRGDEQFF. The CDR3 bases are TGTGCCAGCAGGCCACACAGGGGGGATGAGCAGTTCTTC.

The rearrangement joins TRBV5-6 to TRBJ2-7; D perhaps matches TRBD1 (6 bases). This CDR3 spans 14 amino acids. Germline V gene sequence: CDR1 SGHDT, CDR2 YYEEEE. With 4 bases removed from V and 2 bases from J, the gap between germline ends came to 13 bases. The chain's CDR3 is CASSLGQLPYEQYF. The CDR3 nucleotides read TGTGCCAGCAGCCTGGGACAATTACCCTACGAGCAGTACTTC.